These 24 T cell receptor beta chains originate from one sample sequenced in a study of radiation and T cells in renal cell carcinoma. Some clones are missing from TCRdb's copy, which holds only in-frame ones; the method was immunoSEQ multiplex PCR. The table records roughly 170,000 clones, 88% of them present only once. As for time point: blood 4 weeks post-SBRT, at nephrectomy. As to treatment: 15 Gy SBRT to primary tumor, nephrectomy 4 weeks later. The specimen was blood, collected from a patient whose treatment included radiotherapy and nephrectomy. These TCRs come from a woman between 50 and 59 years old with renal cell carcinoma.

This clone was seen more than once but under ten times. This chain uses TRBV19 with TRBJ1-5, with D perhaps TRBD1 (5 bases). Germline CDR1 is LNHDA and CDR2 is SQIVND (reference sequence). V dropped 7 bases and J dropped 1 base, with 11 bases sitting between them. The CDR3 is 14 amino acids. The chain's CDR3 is CASIKGTSNQPQHF. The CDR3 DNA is TGTGCCAGTATTAAAGGGACCAGCAATCAGCCCCAGCATTTT. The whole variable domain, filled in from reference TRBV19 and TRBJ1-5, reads DGGITQSPKYLFRKEGQNVTLSCEQNLNHDAMYWYRQDPGQGLRLIYYSQIVNDFQKGDIAEGYSVSREKKESFPLTVTSAQKNPTAFYLCASIKGTSNQPQHFGDGTRLSIL.

CDR3: CASSLGAGLGTGELFF. The CDR3 DNA is TGTGCCAGCAGCCTCGGGGCGGGGCTCGGCACCGGGGAGCTGTTTTTT. This chain connects TRBV9 to TRBJ2-2; perhaps TRBD2 as D (6 bases). Germline assignment: CDR1 SGDLS and CDR2 YYNGEE. The V gene lost 4 bases and the J gene lost 4 bases, with 17 bases spanning the gap. This CDR3 has 16 residues.

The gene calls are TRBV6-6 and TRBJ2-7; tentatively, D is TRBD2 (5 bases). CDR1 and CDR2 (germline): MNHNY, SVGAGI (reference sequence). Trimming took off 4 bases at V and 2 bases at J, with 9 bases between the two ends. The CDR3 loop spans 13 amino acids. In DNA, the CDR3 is TGTGCCAGCAGTTCGACTAAAGCCTACGAGCAGTACTTC. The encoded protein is CASSSTKAYEQYF.

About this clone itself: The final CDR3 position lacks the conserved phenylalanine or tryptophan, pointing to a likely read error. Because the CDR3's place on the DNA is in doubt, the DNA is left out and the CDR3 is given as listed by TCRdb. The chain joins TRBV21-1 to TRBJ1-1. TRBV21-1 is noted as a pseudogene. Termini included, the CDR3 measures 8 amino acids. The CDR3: CASSNVRL.

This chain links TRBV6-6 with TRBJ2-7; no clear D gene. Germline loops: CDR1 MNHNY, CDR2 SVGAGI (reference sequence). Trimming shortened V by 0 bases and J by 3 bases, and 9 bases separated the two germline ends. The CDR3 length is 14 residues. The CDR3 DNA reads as TGTGCCAGCAGTTACTCGGGTCTAGGCTACGAGCAGTACTTC. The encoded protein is CASSYSGLGYEQYF.

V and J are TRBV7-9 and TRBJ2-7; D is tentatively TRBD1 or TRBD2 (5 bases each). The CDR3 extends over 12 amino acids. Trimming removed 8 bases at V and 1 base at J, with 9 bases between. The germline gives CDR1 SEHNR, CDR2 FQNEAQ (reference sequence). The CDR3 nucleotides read TGTGCCAGCGCCGGGGCTTCCTACGAGCAGTACTTC. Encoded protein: CASAGASYEQYF.

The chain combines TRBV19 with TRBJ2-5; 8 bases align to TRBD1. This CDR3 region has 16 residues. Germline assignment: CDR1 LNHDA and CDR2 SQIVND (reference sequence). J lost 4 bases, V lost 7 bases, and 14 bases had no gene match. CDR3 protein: CASNPGQGLLRETQYF. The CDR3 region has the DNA TGTGCCAGTAACCCAGGACAGGGCCTTCTTAGAGAGACCCAGTACTTC.

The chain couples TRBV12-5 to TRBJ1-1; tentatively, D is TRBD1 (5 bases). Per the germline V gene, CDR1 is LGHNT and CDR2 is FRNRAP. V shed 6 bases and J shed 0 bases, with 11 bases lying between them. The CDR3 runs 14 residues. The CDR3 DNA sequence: TGTGCTAGTGGCTGGGGGGGAATGAACACTGAAGCTTTCTTT. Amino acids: CASGWGGMNTEAFF.

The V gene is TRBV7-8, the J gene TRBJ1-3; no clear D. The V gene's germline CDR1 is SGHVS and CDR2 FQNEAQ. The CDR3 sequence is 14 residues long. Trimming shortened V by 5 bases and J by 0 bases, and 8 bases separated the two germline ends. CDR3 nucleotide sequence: TGTGCCAGCAGCCTCACCGGCTCTGGAAACACCATATATTTT. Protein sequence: CASSLTGSGNTIYF.

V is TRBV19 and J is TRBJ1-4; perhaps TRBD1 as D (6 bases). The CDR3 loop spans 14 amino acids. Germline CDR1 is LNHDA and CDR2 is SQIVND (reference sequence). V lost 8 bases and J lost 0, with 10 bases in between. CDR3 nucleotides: TGTGCCAGTGGCAGACAGGCAACTAATGAAAAACTGTTTTTT. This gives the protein CASGRQATNEKLFF.

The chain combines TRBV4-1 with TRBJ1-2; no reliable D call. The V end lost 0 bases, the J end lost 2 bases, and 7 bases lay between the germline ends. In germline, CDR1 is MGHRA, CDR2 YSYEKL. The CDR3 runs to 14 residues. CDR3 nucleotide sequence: TGCGCCAGCAGCCAAGACTCCGGAAACTATGGCTACACCTTC. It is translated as CASSQDSGNYGYTF.

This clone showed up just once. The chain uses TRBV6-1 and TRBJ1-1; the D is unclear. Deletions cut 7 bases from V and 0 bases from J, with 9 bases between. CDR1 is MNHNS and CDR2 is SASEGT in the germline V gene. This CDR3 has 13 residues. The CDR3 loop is CASKSTVNTEAFF. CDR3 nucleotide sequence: TGTGCCAGCAAGTCGACCGTGAACACTGAAGCTTTCTTT.

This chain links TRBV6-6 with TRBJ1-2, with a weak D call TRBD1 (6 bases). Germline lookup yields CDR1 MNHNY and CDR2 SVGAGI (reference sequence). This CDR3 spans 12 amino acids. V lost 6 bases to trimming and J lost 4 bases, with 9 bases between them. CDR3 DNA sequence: TGTGCCAGCAGCCCCAGGGGCTATGGCTACACCTTC. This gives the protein CASSPRGYGYTF.

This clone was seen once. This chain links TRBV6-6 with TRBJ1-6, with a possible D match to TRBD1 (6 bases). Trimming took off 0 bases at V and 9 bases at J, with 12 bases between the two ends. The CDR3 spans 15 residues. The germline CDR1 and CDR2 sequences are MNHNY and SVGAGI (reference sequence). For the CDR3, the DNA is TGTGCCAGCAGTTACTCTACAGGGAATAGTTCACCCCTCCACTTT. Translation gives CASSYSTGNSSPLHF.

CDR3 bases: TGTGCCAGCAGTGGTGGTTGGGAGGAGCGAAAGACCCAGTACTTC. The encoded protein is CASSGGWEERKTQYF. The V call is TRBV2, the J call TRBJ2-5; D is possibly TRBD2 (6 bases). V lost 4 bases and J 6 bases, leaving 18 bases between the germline ends. This CDR3 region has 15 residues. From germline, CDR1 is SNHLY and CDR2 FYNNEI.

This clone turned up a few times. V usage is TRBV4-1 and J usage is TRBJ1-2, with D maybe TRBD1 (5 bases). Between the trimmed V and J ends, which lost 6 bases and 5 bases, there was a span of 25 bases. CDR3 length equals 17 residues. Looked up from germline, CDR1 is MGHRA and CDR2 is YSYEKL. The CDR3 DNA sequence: TGCGCCAGCAGACGCCCTCGCCGGGACGGCGGCAAGTATGGCTACACCTTC. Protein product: CASRRPRRDGGKYGYTF.

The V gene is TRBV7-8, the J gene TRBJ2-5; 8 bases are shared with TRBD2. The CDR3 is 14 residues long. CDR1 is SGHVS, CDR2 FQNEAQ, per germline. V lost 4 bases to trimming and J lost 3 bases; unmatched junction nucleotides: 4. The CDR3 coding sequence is TGTGCCAGCAGCTCCTCCGGGGGGGAAGAGACCCAGTACTTC. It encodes CASSSSGGEETQYF.

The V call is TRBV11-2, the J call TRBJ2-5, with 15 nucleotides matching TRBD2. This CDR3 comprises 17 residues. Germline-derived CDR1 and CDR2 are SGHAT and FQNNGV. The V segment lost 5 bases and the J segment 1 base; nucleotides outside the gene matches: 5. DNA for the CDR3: TGTGCCAGCAGCGCCGGACTAGCGGGGGGGTTCCAAGAGACCCAGTACTTC. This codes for CASSAGLAGGFQETQYF.

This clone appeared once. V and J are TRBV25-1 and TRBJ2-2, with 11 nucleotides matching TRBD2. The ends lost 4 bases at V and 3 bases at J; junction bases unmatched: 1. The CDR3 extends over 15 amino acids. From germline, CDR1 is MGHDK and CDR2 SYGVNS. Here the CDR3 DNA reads TGTGCCAGCAGTGGGACTAGCGGGTACACCGGGGAGCTGTTTTTT. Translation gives CASSGTSGYTGELFF.

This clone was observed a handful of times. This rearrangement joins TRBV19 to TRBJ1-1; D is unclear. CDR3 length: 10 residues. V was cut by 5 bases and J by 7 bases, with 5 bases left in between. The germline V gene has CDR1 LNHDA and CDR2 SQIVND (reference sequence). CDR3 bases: TGTGCCAGTAGTGCCCGTGAAGCTTTCTTT. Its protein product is CASSAREAFF.

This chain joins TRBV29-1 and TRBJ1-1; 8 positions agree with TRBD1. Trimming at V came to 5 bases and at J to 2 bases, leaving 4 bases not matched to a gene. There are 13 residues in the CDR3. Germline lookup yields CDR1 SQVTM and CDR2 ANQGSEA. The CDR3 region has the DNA TGCAGCGTTACTACAGGGGGTAACACTGAAGCTTTCTTT. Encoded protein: CSVTTGGNTEAFF. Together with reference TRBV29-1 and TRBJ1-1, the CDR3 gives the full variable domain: SAVISQKPSRDICQRGTSLTIQCQVDSQVTMMFWYRQQPGQSLTLIATANQGSEATYESGFVIDKFPISRPNLTFSTLTVSNMSPEDSSIYLCSVTTGGNTEAFFGQGTRLTVV.

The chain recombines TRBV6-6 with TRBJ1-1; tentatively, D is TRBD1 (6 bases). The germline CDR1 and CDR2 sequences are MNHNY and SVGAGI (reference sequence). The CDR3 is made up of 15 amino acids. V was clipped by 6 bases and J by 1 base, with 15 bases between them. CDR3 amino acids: CASSSIGTRNTEAFF. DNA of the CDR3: TGTGCCAGCAGCAGTATCGGGACAAGGAACACTGAAGCTTTCTTT.

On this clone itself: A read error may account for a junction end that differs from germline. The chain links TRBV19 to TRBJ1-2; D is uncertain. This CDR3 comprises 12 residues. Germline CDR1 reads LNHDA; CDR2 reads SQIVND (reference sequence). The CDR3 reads CASSRWGAGYTF. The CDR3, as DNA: TGTGCCAGCAGTAGGTGGGGTGCTGGCTACACCTTC.

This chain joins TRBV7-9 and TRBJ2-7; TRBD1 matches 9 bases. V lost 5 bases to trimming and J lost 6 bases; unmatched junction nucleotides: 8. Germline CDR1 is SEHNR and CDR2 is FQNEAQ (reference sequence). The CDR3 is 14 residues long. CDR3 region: CASSPGQGKFEQYF. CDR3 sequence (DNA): TGTGCCAGCAGCCCGGGACAGGGAAAATTCGAGCAGTACTTC.